This T cell receptor beta chain derives from a study of T cells after yellow fever vaccination. General observations from the study: A small proportion of clonotypes was detected in both the CD4 and CD8 compartments. In post-booster samples, most primary-vaccination clones reappeared (under 98% CD4, about 91% CD8).

About this clonotype: Antigen unknown.

There are 18 residues in the CDR3. Between the trimmed V and J ends, which lost 0 bases and 1 base, there was a span of 22 bases. Germline CDR1 is DFQATT and CDR2 is SNEGSKA (reference sequence). 5'RACE template switching added a universal primer site and UMIs to TCR cDNA. MiXCR was run by TCRdb on the 5' RACE reads, yielding one entry per CDR3 protein. The sample lists more than 90,000 distinct CDR3 sequences; 7% to 8.5% were seen once. The sequencing used CD8+ T cells sorted from PBMCs, collected 45 days after the yellow fever booster vaccination. The rearrangement uses TRBV20-1 and TRBJ2-7; D is undetermined. The sequence came from a man younger than 40 who received the YFV17D yellow fever vaccine. The CDR3 DNA sequence: TGCAGTGCTAGAGATCGCAATCAGGCACCTCTGGGGTCCTACGAGCAGTACTTC. Protein: CSARDRNQAPLGSYEQYF.